These T cell receptor beta chains were read from a single sample in a study of regulatory T cells in long-lasting Graves disease. TCRdb reprocessed the multiplex PCR reads via MiXCR and lists one record per CDR3 protein. Among roughly 350,000 distinct CDR3 sequences listed, around 16% were seen once. The same data also went into a second study, on T cells in Graves' hyperthyroidism and ophthalmopathy.

The sample consisted of peripheral blood mononuclear cells (PBMCs), taken at new diagnosis, from a patient treated with antithyroid drugs. The receptor set was obtained from a woman aged 18-29 years with Graves disease. Both conserved end residues are part of each CDR3. A D gene is named only where the DNA matches it firmly. Clone size is given for some rows only: seen once, a few or many times, or a class if the clone is expanded.

abundance: few
j_gene: TRBJ2-7
d_gene: NA
v_gene: TRBV12-3/TRBV12-4
CDR3aa: CASSRLQGYEQYF
CDR3nt: TGTGCCAGCAGCCGATTACAGGGCTACGAGCAGTACTTC

abundance: many
j_gene: TRBJ1-2
d_gene: NA
v_gene: TRBV28
CDR3aa: CASTRGDSLYYGYTF
CDR3nt: TGTGCCAGCACCAGGGGAGACAGCCTCTACTATGGCTACACCTTC

abundance: many
j_gene: TRBJ2-1
d_gene: NA
v_gene: TRBV27
CDR3aa: CASSSGTPRNEQFF
CDR3nt: TGTGCCAGCAGTTCCGGGACCCCACGGAATGAGCAGTTCTTC

abundance: few
j_gene: TRBJ1-2
d_gene: NA
v_gene: TRBV28
CDR3aa: CASSSRPRAYGYTF
CDR3nt: TGTGCCAGCAGTTCGCGACCCAGGGCCTATGGCTACACCTTC

abundance: many
j_gene: TRBJ2-5
d_gene: NA
v_gene: TRBV27
CDR3aa: CASRQGLETQYF
CDR3nt: TGTGCCAGCAGACAGGGATTGGAGACCCAGTACTTC

abundance: many
j_gene: TRBJ1-1
d_gene: NA
v_gene: TRBV9
CDR3aa: CASSVAGTEAFF
CDR3nt: TGTGCCAGCAGCGTAGCAGGGACTGAAGCTTTCTTT

abundance: once
j_gene: TRBJ1-1
d_gene: NA
v_gene: TRBV14
CDR3aa: CASSQGVGTEAFF
CDR3nt: TGTGCCAGCAGCCAAGGGGTCGGGACTGAAGCTTTCTTT

abundance: many
j_gene: TRBJ2-3
d_gene: NA
v_gene: TRBV5-1
CDR3aa: CASMLYGTSTDTQYF
CDR3nt: TGCGCCAGCATGCTTTACGGAACTAGCACAGATACGCAGTATTTT

abundance: few
j_gene: TRBJ2-1
d_gene: NA
v_gene: TRBV9
CDR3aa: CASSVARGTPNEQFF
CDR3nt: TGTGCCAGCAGCGTAGCGCGCGGGACGCCCAATGAGCAGTTCTTC

abundance: many
j_gene: TRBJ2-1
d_gene: NA
v_gene: TRBV5-1
CDR3aa: CASSTPLNAEQFF
CDR3nt: TGCGCCAGCAGCACACCCCTAAATGCGGAGCAGTTCTTC

abundance: many
j_gene: TRBJ2-7
d_gene: TRBD1
v_gene: TRBV11-2
CDR3aa: CASSLYTGGKDEQYF
CDR3nt: TGTGCCAGCAGCTTATATACAGGGGGAAAGGACGAGCAGTACTTC

abundance: many
j_gene: TRBJ1-6
d_gene: TRBD1
v_gene: TRBV30
CDR3aa: CAWSERDRVWNSPLHF
CDR3nt: TGTGCCTGGAGTGAAAGGGACAGGGTTTGGAATTCACCCCTCCACTTT

abundance: many
j_gene: TRBJ1-5
d_gene: NA
v_gene: TRBV10-3
CDR3aa: CAISEVAQNQPQHF
CDR3nt: TGTGCCATCAGTGAGGTGGCCCAAAATCAGCCCCAGCATTTT

abundance: many
j_gene: TRBJ2-5
d_gene: TRBD1
v_gene: TRBV20-1
CDR3aa: CSARLTGNEFRETQYF
CDR3nt: TGCAGTGCTCGACTGACAGGGAACGAGTTCAGAGAGACCCAGTACTTC

abundance: many
j_gene: TRBJ2-1
d_gene: NA
v_gene: TRBV12-3/TRBV12-4
CDR3aa: CASSLLIKIVENNEQFF
CDR3nt: TGTGCCAGCAGTTTATTGATTAAGATTGTGGAGAACAATGAGCAGTTCTTC

abundance: many
j_gene: TRBJ1-5
d_gene: NA
v_gene: TRBV2
CDR3aa: CASSEMKDQPQHF
CDR3nt: TGTGCCAGCAGTGAAATGAAAGATCAGCCCCAGCATTTT

abundance: few
j_gene: TRBJ2-6
d_gene: NA
v_gene: TRBV27
CDR3aa: CASSLRAAGANVLTF
CDR3nt: TGTGCCAGCAGTTTAAGGGCGGCGGGGGCCAACGTCCTGACTTTC

abundance: many
j_gene: TRBJ2-1
d_gene: TRBD2
v_gene: TRBV6-1
CDR3aa: CASRREREHNEQFF
CDR3nt: TGTGCCAGCCGAAGAGAGCGGGAACACAATGAGCAGTTCTTC

abundance: many
j_gene: TRBJ2-4
d_gene: TRBD2
v_gene: TRBV28
CDR3aa: CASSDWGSGGEAKNIQYF
CDR3nt: TGTGCCAGCAGTGACTGGGGGAGCGGGGGAGAAGCCAAAAACATTCAGTACTTC

abundance: many
j_gene: TRBJ2-5
d_gene: TRBD1
v_gene: TRBV6-2/TRBV6-3
CDR3aa: CASRTQGARGETQYF
CDR3nt: TGTGCCAGCAGGACACAGGGGGCGCGGGGGGAGACCCAGTACTTC

abundance: many
j_gene: TRBJ2-2
d_gene: NA
v_gene: TRBV28
CDR3aa: CASRYKRLNTGELFF
CDR3nt: TGTGCCAGCAGATACAAAAGACTGAACACCGGGGAGCTGTTTTTT

abundance: many
j_gene: TRBJ2-1
d_gene: NA
v_gene: TRBV3-1
CDR3aa: CASSQGESYNEQFF
CDR3nt: TGTGCCAGCAGCCAAGGGGAGTCCTACAATGAGCAGTTCTTC

abundance: many
j_gene: TRBJ2-3
d_gene: TRBD2
v_gene: TRBV7-9
CDR3aa: CASSLELAGGPDTQYF
CDR3nt: TGTGCCAGCAGCTTAGAACTAGCGGGAGGGCCGGATACGCAGTATTTT

abundance: few
j_gene: TRBJ2-2
d_gene: TRBD1
v_gene: TRBV28
CDR3aa: CASYRGITGELFF
CDR3nt: TGTGCCAGTTACAGGGGTATAACCGGGGAGCTGTTTTTT

abundance: NA
j_gene: TRBJ2-5
d_gene: NA
v_gene: TRBV20-1
CDR3aa: CSASMGGETQYF
CDR3nt: TGCAGTGCTAGCATGGGCGGGGAGACCCAGTACTTC

abundance: few
j_gene: TRBJ1-5
d_gene: NA
v_gene: TRBV3-1
CDR3aa: CASSQSRNQPQHF
CDR3nt: TGTGCCAGCAGCCAATCCCGGAATCAGCCCCAGCATTTT

abundance: many
j_gene: TRBJ2-7
d_gene: NA
v_gene: TRBV12-3/TRBV12-4
CDR3aa: CASSTSGAYEQYF
CDR3nt: TGTGCCAGCAGCACATCAGGAGCCTACGAGCAGTACTTC

abundance: few
j_gene: TRBJ1-5
d_gene: NA
v_gene: TRBV5-1
CDR3aa: CASSFEGQPQHF
CDR3nt: TGCGCCAGCAGCTTCGAGGGTCAGCCCCAGCATTTT

abundance: many
j_gene: TRBJ1-1
d_gene: NA
v_gene: TRBV7-8
CDR3aa: CASSQMVMNTEAFF
CDR3nt: TGTGCCAGCAGCCAAATGGTGATGAACACTGAAGCTTTCTTT

abundance: NA
j_gene: TRBJ2-7
d_gene: TRBD1
v_gene: TRBV6-2/TRBV6-3
CDR3aa: CAISTPGQDYEQYF
CDR3nt: TGTGCCATCAGCACTCCGGGACAGGACTACGAGCAGTACTTC

abundance: few
j_gene: TRBJ2-6
d_gene: NA
v_gene: TRBV3-1
CDR3aa: CASSAPDVGSGANVLTF
CDR3nt: TGTGCCAGCAGCGCCCCGGATGTCGGCTCTGGGGCCAACGTCCTGACTTTC

abundance: many
j_gene: TRBJ2-3
d_gene: NA
v_gene: TRBV3-1
CDR3aa: CASSQIGQTDTQYF
CDR3nt: TGTGCCAGCAGCCAAATCGGGCAAACAGATACGCAGTATTTT

abundance: many
j_gene: TRBJ2-5
d_gene: TRBD2
v_gene: TRBV12-3/TRBV12-4
CDR3aa: CASSRTTSEETQYF
CDR3nt: TGTGCCAGCAGCCGAACGACTAGCGAAGAGACCCAGTACTTC

abundance: many
j_gene: TRBJ2-3
d_gene: NA
v_gene: TRBV5-4
CDR3aa: CASSLKSTDTQYF
CDR3nt: TGTGCCAGCAGCTTGAAGAGCACAGATACGCAGTATTTT

abundance: few
j_gene: TRBJ2-1
d_gene: NA
v_gene: TRBV7-3
CDR3aa: CASSLSGGIENEQFF
CDR3nt: TGTGCCAGCAGCTTATCAGGGGGGATCGAGAATGAGCAGTTCTTC

abundance: many
j_gene: TRBJ2-3
d_gene: TRBD2
v_gene: TRBV20-1
CDR3aa: CSAQAGGPKDTQYF
CDR3nt: TGCAGTGCACAAGCGGGGGGGCCTAAAGATACGCAGTATTTT

abundance: many
j_gene: TRBJ2-2
d_gene: NA
v_gene: TRBV5-1
CDR3aa: CASSPDTGELFF
CDR3nt: TGCGCCAGCAGCCCCGACACCGGGGAGCTGTTTTTT

abundance: many
j_gene: TRBJ1-4
d_gene: TRBD1
v_gene: TRBV11-2
CDR3aa: CASSLSSGTVNEKLFF
CDR3nt: TGTGCCAGCAGCTTATCTTCAGGGACAGTTAATGAAAAACTGTTTTTT

abundance: NA
j_gene: TRBJ2-1
d_gene: TRBD1
v_gene: TRBV6-5
CDR3aa: CASSSAGQGLRYNEQFF
CDR3nt: TGTGCCAGCAGTTCTGCGGGACAGGGCCTCCGCTACAATGAGCAGTTCTTC

abundance: NA
j_gene: TRBJ1-1
d_gene: NA
v_gene: TRBV29-1
CDR3aa: CSVDNGPGTEAFF
CDR3nt: TGCAGCGTTGATAACGGCCCGGGAACTGAAGCTTTCTTT

abundance: NA
j_gene: TRBJ2-1
d_gene: TRBD2
v_gene: TRBV10-1
CDR3aa: CASSETSGFPYNEQFF
CDR3nt: TGCGCCAGCAGTGAAACTAGCGGCTTTCCCTACAATGAGCAGTTCTTC

abundance: NA
j_gene: TRBJ2-7
d_gene: NA
v_gene: TRBV29-1
CDR3aa: CSVDNRTENSYEQYF
CDR3nt: TGCAGCGTTGATAATCGGACGGAGAACTCCTACGAGCAGTACTTC

abundance: NA
j_gene: TRBJ2-2
d_gene: TRBD2
v_gene: TRBV19
CDR3aa: CASRREQVTGELFF
CDR3nt: TGTGCCAGTAGGCGGGAGCAAGTCACCGGGGAGCTGTTTTTT

abundance: NA
j_gene: TRBJ1-4
d_gene: NA
v_gene: TRBV27
CDR3aa: CASSLRVNNEKLFF
CDR3nt: TGTGCCAGCAGTTTGCGAGTTAATAATGAAAAACTGTTTTTT

abundance: few
j_gene: TRBJ1-4
d_gene: NA
v_gene: TRBV7-9
CDR3aa: CASSPRQVVNEKLFF
CDR3nt: TGTGCCAGCAGCCCGCGACAGGTCGTTAATGAAAAACTGTTTTTT

abundance: many
j_gene: TRBJ2-5
d_gene: TRBD2
v_gene: TRBV24-1
CDR3aa: CATRLSGGEETQYF
CDR3nt: TGTGCCACCAGGCTTAGCGGGGGGGAAGAGACCCAGTACTTC

abundance: NA
j_gene: TRBJ2-1
d_gene: TRBD2
v_gene: TRBV5-1
CDR3aa: CASSSDVPGLAGENEQFF
CDR3nt: TGCGCCAGCAGCTCGGACGTCCCGGGACTAGCGGGAGAAAATGAGCAGTTCTTC

abundance: many
j_gene: TRBJ2-7
d_gene: TRBD1
v_gene: TRBV19
CDR3aa: CASSMGQGYEQYF
CDR3nt: TGTGCCAGTAGTATGGGACAGGGCTACGAGCAGTACTTC

abundance: many
j_gene: TRBJ2-7
d_gene: NA
v_gene: TRBV3-1
CDR3aa: CASSLGLGYEQYF
CDR3nt: TGTGCCAGCAGCCTAGGTCTGGGTTACGAGCAGTACTTC

abundance: once
j_gene: TRBJ1-1
d_gene: NA
v_gene: TRBV18
CDR3aa: CASSPQIENTEAFF
CDR3nt: TGTGCCAGCTCTCCCCAAATCGAAAACACTGAAGCTTTCTTT

abundance: many
j_gene: TRBJ2-2
d_gene: NA
v_gene: TRBV7-3
CDR3aa: CASSLRGVGGELFF
CDR3nt: TGTGCCAGCAGCTTAAGAGGGGTTGGCGGGGAGCTGTTTTTT

abundance: many
j_gene: TRBJ1-5
d_gene: NA
v_gene: TRBV28
CDR3aa: CASSYDTMRGQPQHF
CDR3nt: TGTGCCAGCAGTTACGACACCATGAGGGGACAGCCCCAGCATTTT

abundance: many
j_gene: TRBJ1-2
d_gene: NA
v_gene: TRBV12-3/TRBV12-4
CDR3aa: CASNRILGGNYGYTF
CDR3nt: TGTGCCAGCAATCGTATTCTTGGGGGGAACTATGGCTACACCTTC

abundance: many
j_gene: TRBJ2-5
d_gene: NA
v_gene: TRBV10-3
CDR3aa: CATVSSGDQETQYF
CDR3nt: TGTGCCACGGTCTCCTCGGGGGACCAAGAGACCCAGTACTTC

abundance: few
j_gene: TRBJ2-2
d_gene: NA
v_gene: TRBV30
CDR3aa: CAWSSWGGRDTGELFF
CDR3nt: TGTGCCTGGAGCTCATGGGGGGGGCGCGACACCGGGGAGCTGTTTTTT

abundance: few
j_gene: TRBJ1-5
d_gene: NA
v_gene: TRBV24-1
CDR3aa: CATSDGQGPDYSNQPQHF
CDR3nt: TGTGCCACCAGTGACGGCCAGGGACCTGACTATAGCAATCAGCCCCAGCATTTT

abundance: few
j_gene: TRBJ1-2
d_gene: NA
v_gene: TRBV3-1
CDR3aa: CASSQGQTLYTF
CDR3nt: TGTGCCAGCAGCCAGGGGCAAACCTTATACACCTTC

abundance: many
j_gene: TRBJ1-5
d_gene: NA
v_gene: TRBV2
CDR3aa: CASGSEAQHF
CDR3nt: TGTGCCAGCGGGAGCGAAGCCCAGCATTTT

abundance: NA
j_gene: TRBJ1-4
d_gene: NA
v_gene: TRBV14
CDR3aa: CASSQVKKANEKLFF
CDR3nt: TGTGCCAGCAGCCAAGTAAAGAAGGCTAATGAAAAACTGTTTTTT